This T cell receptor beta chain was observed in a study of T-cell memory formation after mild COVID-19. The V gene end was trimmed by 9 bases and the J gene end by 2 bases; junction bases not matched to a gene: 14. Germline values: CDR1 LNHDA, CDR2 SQIVND (reference sequence). The length of the CDR3 is 17 residues. The TCR alpha and TCR beta cDNA libraries, bearing sample barcodes and UMIs, were generated by 5'RACE using constant-segment primers. MiXCR, run by TCRdb on the 5' RACE reads, gives a single entry per CDR3 protein. This table has 200,000 to 300,000 distinct CDR3 sequences, 15% to 20% appearing once. Broader study findings: There was a balanced CD4/CD8 profile in clones contracting day 15 to 85, and later expanders leaned CD4+. Whether second-wave clones peaking at day 37 were SARS-CoV-2 specific went unconfirmed. Largely, contracting CD4+ clones fell within CM and EM, and contracting CD8+ clones within EMRA.

Concerning this clonotype itself: Its antigen is not identified.

The sample was PBMCs or a T cell subset sorted from them (not recorded which). This chain connects TRBV19 to TRBJ2-3, with 10 nucleotides matching TRBD1. The source of this sequence is a man aged 18 to 30 who had mild COVID-19 (a few samples of this study predate the infection). Cell type and time point are not known. This chain's CDR3 is CASEMGQGTQATDTQYF. DNA for the CDR3: TGTGCCAGCGAGATGGGACAGGGGACCCAAGCCACAGATACGCAGTATTTT.